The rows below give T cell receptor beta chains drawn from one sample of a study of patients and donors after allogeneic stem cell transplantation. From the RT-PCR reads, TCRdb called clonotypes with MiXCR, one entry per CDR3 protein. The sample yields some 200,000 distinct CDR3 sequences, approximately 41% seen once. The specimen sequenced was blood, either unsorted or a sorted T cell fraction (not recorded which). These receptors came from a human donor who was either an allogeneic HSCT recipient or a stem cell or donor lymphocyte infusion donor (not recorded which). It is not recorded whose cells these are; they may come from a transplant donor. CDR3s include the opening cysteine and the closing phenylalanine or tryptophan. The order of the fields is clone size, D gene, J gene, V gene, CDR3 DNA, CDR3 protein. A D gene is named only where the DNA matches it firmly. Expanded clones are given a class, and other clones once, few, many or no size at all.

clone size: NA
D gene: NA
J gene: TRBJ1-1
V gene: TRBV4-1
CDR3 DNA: TGCGCCAGCAGCCAAGCGGAGGCCTCGAACACTGAAGCTTTCTTT
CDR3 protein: CASSQAEASNTEAFF

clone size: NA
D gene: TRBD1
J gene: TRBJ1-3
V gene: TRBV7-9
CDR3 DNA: TGTGCCAGCAGCCCGGGACAGCGCTCTGGAAACACCATATATTTT
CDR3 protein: CASSPGQRSGNTIYF

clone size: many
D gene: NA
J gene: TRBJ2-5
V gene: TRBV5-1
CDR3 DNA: TGCGCCAGCAGCTTGGTTACCGGGAATGCGGCGACCCAGTACTTC
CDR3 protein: CASSLVTGNAATQYF

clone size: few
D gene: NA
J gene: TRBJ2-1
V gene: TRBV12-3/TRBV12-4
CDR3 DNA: TGTGCCAGCAGTTTAGGGGGACACGGCAATGAGCAGTTCTTC
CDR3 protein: CASSLGGHGNEQFF

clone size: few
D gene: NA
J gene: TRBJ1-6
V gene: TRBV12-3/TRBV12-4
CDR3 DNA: TGTGCCAGCAGTTTTCGTGATAATTCACCCCTCCACTTT
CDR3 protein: CASSFRDNSPLHF

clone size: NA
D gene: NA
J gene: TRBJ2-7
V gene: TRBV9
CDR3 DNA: TGTGCCAGCAGCTCTAGACTAGAGGCCTACGAGCAGTACTTC
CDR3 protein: CASSSRLEAYEQYF

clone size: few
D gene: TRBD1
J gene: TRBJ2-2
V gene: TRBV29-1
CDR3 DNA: TGCAGCGTTTCCGGGACAGGGACCACCGGGGAGCTGTTTTTT
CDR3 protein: CSVSGTGTTGELFF

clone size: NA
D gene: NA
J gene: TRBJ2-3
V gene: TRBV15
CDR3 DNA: TGTGCCACCAGCAGAGCTGGGGCTTCGGAAGATACGCAGTATTTT
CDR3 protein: CATSRAGASEDTQYF

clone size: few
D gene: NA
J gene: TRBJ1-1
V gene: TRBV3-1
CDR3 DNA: TGTGCCAGCAGCCAGAAGTACGGGGTGAACACTGAAGCTTTCTTT
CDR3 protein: CASSQKYGVNTEAFF

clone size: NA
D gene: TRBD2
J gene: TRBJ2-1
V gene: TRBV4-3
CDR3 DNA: TGCGCCAGCAGCCAAGGTGCTAGCGGGAACTCCTACAATGAGCAGTTCTTC
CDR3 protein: CASSQGASGNSYNEQFF

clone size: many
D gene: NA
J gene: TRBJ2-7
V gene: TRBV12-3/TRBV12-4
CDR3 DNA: TGTGCCAGCAGTCAGAGTTACGAGCAGTACTTC
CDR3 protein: CASSQSYEQYF

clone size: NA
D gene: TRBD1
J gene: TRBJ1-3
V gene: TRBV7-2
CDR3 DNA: TGTGCCAGCAGCGCCGGGACAGGGGATATTTCTGGAAACACCATATATTTT
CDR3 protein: CASSAGTGDISGNTIYF

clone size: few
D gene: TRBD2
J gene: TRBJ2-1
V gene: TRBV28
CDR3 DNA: TGTGCCAGCCGGGCTAGCGGGAGTAATGAGCAGTTCTTC
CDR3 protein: CASRASGSNEQFF

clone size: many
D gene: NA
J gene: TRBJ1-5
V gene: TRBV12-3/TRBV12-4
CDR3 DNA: TGTGCCAGCAGTTTATTAGGGGATCAGCCCCAGCATTTT
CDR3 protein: CASSLLGDQPQHF

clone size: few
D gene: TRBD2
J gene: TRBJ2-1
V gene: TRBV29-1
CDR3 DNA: TGCAGCGTGACCGGGACTAGATTATTCAATGAGCAGTTCTTC
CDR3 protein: CSVTGTRLFNEQFF

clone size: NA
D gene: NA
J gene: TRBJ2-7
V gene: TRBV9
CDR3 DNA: TGTGCCAGCGCCGAGGGGACCTCCTACGAGCAGTACTTC
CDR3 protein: CASAEGTSYEQYF

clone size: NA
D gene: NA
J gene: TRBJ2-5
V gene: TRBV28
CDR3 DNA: TGTGCCAGCAGGGGCTGGGGAGCAGAGACCCAGTACTTC
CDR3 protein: CASRGWGAETQYF

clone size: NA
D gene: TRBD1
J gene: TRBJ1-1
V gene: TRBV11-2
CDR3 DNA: TGTGCCAGCAGCTTAGGGGACAGGGGTAACACTGAAGCTTTCTTT
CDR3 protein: CASSLGDRGNTEAFF

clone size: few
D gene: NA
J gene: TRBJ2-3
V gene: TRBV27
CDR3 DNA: TGTGCCAGCAGTTTAATAATAGACTCCACAGATACGCAGTATTTT
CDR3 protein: CASSLIIDSTDTQYF

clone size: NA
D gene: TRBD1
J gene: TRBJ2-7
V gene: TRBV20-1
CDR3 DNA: TGCAGTGCACGGGACAGGGGGCCCCTCGAGCAGTACTTC
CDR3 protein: CSARDRGPLEQYF

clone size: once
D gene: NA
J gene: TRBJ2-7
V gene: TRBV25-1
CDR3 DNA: TGTGCCAGCAGCCCGGCAGGGCAAAGGACAAGTTCCCCGTACGAGCAGTACTTC
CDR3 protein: CASSPAGQRTSSPYEQYF

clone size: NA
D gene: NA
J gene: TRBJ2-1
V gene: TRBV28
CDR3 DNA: TGTGCCAGCAGCTGGAGCGTCTCCTACAATGAGCAGTTCTTC
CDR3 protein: CASSWSVSYNEQFF

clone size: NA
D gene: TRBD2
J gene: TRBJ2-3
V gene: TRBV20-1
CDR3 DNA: TGCAGCGCTGGGGGGAGGGCCTCAGATACGCAGTATTTT
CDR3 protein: CSAGGRASDTQYF

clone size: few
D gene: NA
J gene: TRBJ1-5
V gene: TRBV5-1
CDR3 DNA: TGCGCCAGCAGCTTGGGAGGGGAACATCAGCCCCAGCATTTT
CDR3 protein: CASSLGGEHQPQHF

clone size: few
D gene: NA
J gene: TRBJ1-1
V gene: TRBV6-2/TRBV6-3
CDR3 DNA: TGTGCCAGCAGAAACCCAGGGAACACTGAAGCTTTCTTT
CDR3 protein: CASRNPGNTEAFF

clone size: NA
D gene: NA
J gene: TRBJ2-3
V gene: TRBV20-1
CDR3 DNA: TGCAGTCCTAGCACAGATACGCAGTATTTT
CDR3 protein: CSPSTDTQYF

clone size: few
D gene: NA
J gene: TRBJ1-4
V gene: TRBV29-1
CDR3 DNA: TGCAGCGTTGCCGCGACGAATGAAAAACTGTTTTTT
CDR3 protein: CSVAATNEKLFF

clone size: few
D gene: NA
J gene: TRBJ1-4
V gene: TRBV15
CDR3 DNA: TGTGCCACCAGCAGAGGAGGGGGAGAGAACGAAAAACTGTTTTTT
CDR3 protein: CATSRGGGENEKLFF

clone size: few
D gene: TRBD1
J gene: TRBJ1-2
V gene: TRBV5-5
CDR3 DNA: TGTGCCAGCAGCATGGGACAGGCCTATGGCTACACCTTC
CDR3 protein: CASSMGQAYGYTF

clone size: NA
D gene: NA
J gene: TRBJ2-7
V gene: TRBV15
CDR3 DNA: TGTGCCACCAGCAGAGCGGGTTCCAACGGGTACGAGCAGTACTTC
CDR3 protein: CATSRAGSNGYEQYF

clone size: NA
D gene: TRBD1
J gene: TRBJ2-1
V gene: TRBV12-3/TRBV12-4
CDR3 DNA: TGTGCCAGCAGTTTAGGGCAGGGGGCTTACAATGAGCAGTTCTTC
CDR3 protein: CASSLGQGAYNEQFF

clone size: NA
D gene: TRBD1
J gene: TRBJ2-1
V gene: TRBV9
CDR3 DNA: TGTGCCAGCAGCCAAATCGCAGGGGGTAGGGACAATGAGCAGTTCTTC
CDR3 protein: CASSQIAGGRDNEQFF

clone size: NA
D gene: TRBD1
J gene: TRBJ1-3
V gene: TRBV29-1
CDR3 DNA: TGCAGCGTTGAGAAATCAGGGGGCTCTGGAAACACCATATATTTT
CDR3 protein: CSVEKSGGSGNTIYF

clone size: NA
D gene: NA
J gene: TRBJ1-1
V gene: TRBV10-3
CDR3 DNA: TGTGCCATCAGTGAATTCCCAGGGTTCGCTGAAGCTTTCTTT
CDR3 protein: CAISEFPGFAEAFF

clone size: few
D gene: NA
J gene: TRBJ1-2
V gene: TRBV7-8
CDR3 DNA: TGTGCCAGCAGCTTAGAAGGATCGCGTTGGACCTTC
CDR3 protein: CASSLEGSRWTF

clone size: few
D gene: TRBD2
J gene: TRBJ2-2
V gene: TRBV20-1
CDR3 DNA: TGCAGTGCTAGGAAAACACTAGCGGGGGGAGGTCTGAGCGGGGAGCTGTTTTTT
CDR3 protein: CSARKTLAGGGLSGELFF

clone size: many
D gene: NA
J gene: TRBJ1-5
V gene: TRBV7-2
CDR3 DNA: TGTGCCAGCAGCTTAGCGGCTGGTAGCAATCAGCCCCAGCATTTT
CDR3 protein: CASSLAAGSNQPQHF

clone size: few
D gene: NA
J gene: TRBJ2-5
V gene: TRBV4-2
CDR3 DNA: TGTGCCAGCAGCCAAGATCGAGGGGCCCAGTACTTC
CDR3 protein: CASSQDRGAQYF

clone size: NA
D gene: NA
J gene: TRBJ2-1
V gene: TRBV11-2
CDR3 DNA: TGTGCCAGCAGCTTAGCATCCCCGAGGAATGAGCAGTTCTTC
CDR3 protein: CASSLASPRNEQFF

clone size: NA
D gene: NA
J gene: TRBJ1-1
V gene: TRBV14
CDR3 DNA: TGTGCCAGCAGTCCAAGTATACAGGCCACGAACACTGAAGCTTTCTTT
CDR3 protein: CASSPSIQATNTEAFF

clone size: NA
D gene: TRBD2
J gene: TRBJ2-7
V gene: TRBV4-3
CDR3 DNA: TGCGCCAGCAGCCTCGGGGGTAGCGGGAGTCACGAGCAGTACTTC
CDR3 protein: CASSLGGSGSHEQYF

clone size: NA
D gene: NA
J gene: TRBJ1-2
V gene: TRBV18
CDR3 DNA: TGTGCCAGCTCCCCGGACGCGTTGCGGTCGGCCAACTATGGCTACACCTTC
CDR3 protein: CASSPDALRSANYGYTF

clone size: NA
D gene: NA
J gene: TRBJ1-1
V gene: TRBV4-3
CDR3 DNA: TGCGCCAGCAGCCAAGGAATCCCAGCAACTGAAGCTTTCTTT
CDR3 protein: CASSQGIPATEAFF

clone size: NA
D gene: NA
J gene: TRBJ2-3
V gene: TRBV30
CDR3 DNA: TGTGCCTGGAGGGTCGGGAACACCTTCACAGATACGCAGTATTTT
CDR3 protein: CAWRVGNTFTDTQYF

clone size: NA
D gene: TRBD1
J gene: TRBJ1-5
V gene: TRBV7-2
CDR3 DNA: TGTGCCAGCAGCTCCACAGGGGGCGATCAGCCCCAGCATTTT
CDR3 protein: CASSSTGGDQPQHF

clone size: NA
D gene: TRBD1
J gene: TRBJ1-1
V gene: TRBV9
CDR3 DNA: TGTGCCAGCAGCGGAGCGGGACAGGGCATGAACACTGAAGCTTTCTTT
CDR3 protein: CASSGAGQGMNTEAFF

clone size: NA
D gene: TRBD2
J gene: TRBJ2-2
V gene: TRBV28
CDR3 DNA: TGTGCCAGCAGTACGGGACTAGCGGGAACCGGGGAGCTGTTTTTT
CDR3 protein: CASSTGLAGTGELFF

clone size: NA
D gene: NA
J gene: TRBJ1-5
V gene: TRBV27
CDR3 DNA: TGTGCCAGCAGTTTGGAAGCAGCAGGTCAGCCCCAGCATTTT
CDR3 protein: CASSLEAAGQPQHF

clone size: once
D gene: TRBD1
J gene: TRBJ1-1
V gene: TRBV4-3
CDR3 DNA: TGCGCCAGCAGCGTGGACCAGGGGGAAATCACTAAAGCTTTCTTT
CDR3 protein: CASSVDQGEITKAFF

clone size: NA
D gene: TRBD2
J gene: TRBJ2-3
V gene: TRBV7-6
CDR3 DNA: TGTGCCAGCAGCCACCTCACTAGCGGGAGTTCAGCAGATACGCAGTATTTT
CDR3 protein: CASSHLTSGSSADTQYF

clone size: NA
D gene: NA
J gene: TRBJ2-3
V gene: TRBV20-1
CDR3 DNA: TGCAGTGCGCCCCCCGGGGGCGCAGATACGCAGTATTTT
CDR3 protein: CSAPPGGADTQYF